Below, 23 T cell receptor beta chains from the same sample are listed, as sequenced in a study of T cell responses to AZD1222 COVID-19 vaccine. Repertoires were generated with immunoSEQ multiplex PCR, while TCRdb's copy carries only in-frame clones and drops some. Of 130,000 or so clones listed, 90% to 95% are singletons. The input for sequencing was peripheral blood, taken on day 0 of AZD1222 vaccination. The receptors were sampled from an adult in good health.

The CDR3 DNA follows: TGTGCCAGCAGCGTATTTTCTAGCGGTCCTTACGAGCAGTACTTC. This translates into CASSVFSSGPYEQYF. The chain carries TRBV9 and TRBJ2-7; 7 positions match TRBD2. The germline V gene encodes CDR1 SGDLS and CDR2 YYNGEE. V was pared by 1 base and J by 4 bases, with 8 bases of the junction left unmatched. The CDR3 sequence is 15 residues long. Based on the CDR3 plus reference TRBV9 and TRBJ2-7, the full variable domain is DSGVTQTPKHLITATGQRVTLRCSPRSGDLSVYWYQQSLDQGLQFLIQYYNGEERAKGNILERFSAQQFPDLHSELNLSSLELGDSALYFCASSVFSSGPYEQYFGPGTRLTVT.

The genes are TRBV6-2 or TRBV6-3 and TRBJ2-1; D remains unclear. Germline CDR1 reads MNHEY; CDR2 reads SVGEGT. The CDR3 is 14 amino acids. Trimming shortened V by 3 bases and J by 3 bases, and 9 bases separated the two germline ends. CDR3 nucleotide sequence: TGTGCCAGCAGTTATCTCCAGGTCTACAATGAGCAGTTCTTC. Protein: CASSYLQVYNEQFF.

The V and J genes are TRBV28 and TRBJ2-7; TRBD2 agrees at 7 bases. CDR1 and CDR2 (germline): MDHEN, SYDVKM. The trim removed 6 bases at V and 1 base at J, leaving 9 bases unmatched. The CDR3 consists of 15 residues. The CDR3 region is CASSLGRAWSYEQYF. CDR3 coding DNA: TGTGCCAGCAGCTTGGGGAGGGCTTGGTCCTACGAGCAGTACTTC.

The J gene is TRBJ2-2, the V gene TRBV10-1, with D perhaps given as TRBD1 or TRBD2 (5 bases each). V shed 8 bases and J shed 1 base, with 14 bases lying between them. Germline lookup yields CDR1 WNHNN and CDR2 SYGVQD (reference sequence). The length of the CDR3 is 15 residues. CDR3 amino acids: CASQDGARNTGELFF. The CDR3 region has the DNA TGCGCCAGCCAGGACGGGGCTAGGAACACCGGGGAGCTGTTTTTT.

The V call is TRBV11-2, the J call TRBJ2-7; 8 bases line up with TRBD1. After removal of 2 bases from V and 7 bases from J, the junction contained 10 bases not matched to a gene. Germline CDR1 and CDR2: SGHAT and FQNNGV. The CDR3 runs 15 residues. In DNA, the CDR3 is TGTGCCAGCAGCTTAACAGGGGGGAGCTCTTGGGAGCAGTACTTC. Translating it yields CASSLTGGSSWEQYF. The full variable domain, rest sourced from reference TRBV11-2 and TRBJ2-7, is EAGVAQSPRYKIIEKRQSVAFWCNPISGHATLYWYQQILGQGPKLLIQFQNNGVVDDSQLPKDRFSAERLKGVDSTLKIQPAKLEDSAVYLCASSLTGGSSWEQYFGPGTRLTVT.

This clone was detected once. The rearrangement uses TRBV5-1 and TRBJ1-3; perhaps TRBD1 as D (6 bases). Germline-derived CDR1 and CDR2 are SGHRS and YFSETQ. The V gene lost 5 bases and the J gene lost 2 bases, with 11 bases spanning the gap. The length of the CDR3 is 14 residues. This CDR3 reads CASSVGATGNTIYF. The CDR3 DNA follows: TGCGCCAGCAGTGTGGGGGCCACTGGAAACACCATATATTTT. The entire variable domain, with the rest obtained from reference TRBV5-1 and TRBJ1-3, is as follows: KAGVTQTPRYLIKTRGQQVTLSCSPISGHRSVSWYQQTPGQGLQFLFEYFSETQRNKGNFPGRFSGRQFSNSRSEMNVSTLELGDSALYLCASSVGATGNTIYFGEGSWLTVV.

This rearrangement joins TRBV19 to TRBJ1-6, with D possibly matching TRBD1 (5 bases). CDR1 is LNHDA, CDR2 SQIVND, per germline (reference sequence). V lost 5 bases to trimming and J lost 7 bases, with 12 bases between them. The CDR3 is 14 amino acids. CDR3 nucleotide sequence: TGTGCCAGTAGTTTTCGGGACGCGAATTCACCCCTCCACTTT. Protein product: CASSFRDANSPLHF. The entire variable domain, with the rest obtained from reference TRBV19 and TRBJ1-6, is as follows: DGGITQSPKYLFRKEGQNVTLSCEQNLNHDAMYWYRQDPGQGLRLIYYSQIVNDFQKGDIAEGYSVSREKKESFPLTVTSAQKNPTAFYLCASSFRDANSPLHFGNGTRLTVT.

This clone was observed a handful of times. The chain employs TRBV5-6 and TRBJ2-2, with D unclear. The CDR3 contains 13 residues. Trimming took off 4 bases at V and 1 base at J, with 5 bases between the two ends. From germline, CDR1 is SGHDT and CDR2 YYEEEE. CDR3 loop: CASSPENTGELFF. The CDR3 region has the DNA TGTGCCAGCAGCCCGGAGAACACCGGGGAGCTGTTTTTT.

The rearrangement links TRBV7-3 to TRBJ2-3, with 11 bases fitting TRBD2. The CDR3 has 17 residues. The germline CDR1 and CDR2 sequences are SGHTA and FQGTGA. Trimming took 2 bases from V and 2 from J; bases not matched to a gene: 6. As DNA, the CDR3 is TGTGCCAGCAGCTTACGGGCTAGCGGGGGGACCACAGATACGCAGTATTTT. Translating gives CASSLRASGGTTDTQYF.

This clone appeared a few times. The V call is TRBV7-2, the J call TRBJ2-1, with a tentative D call TRBD1 (6 bases). From germline, CDR1 is SGHTA and CDR2 FQGNSA. The germline V and J ends were trimmed by 4 bases and 3 bases, with 13 bases remaining between them. The CDR3 extends over 15 amino acids. CDR3 nucleotide sequence: TGTGCCAGCAGCTCGGACAGCAGGCTCTACAATGAGCAGTTCTTC. It specifies CASSSDSRLYNEQFF.

V usage is TRBV6-2 or TRBV6-3 and J usage is TRBJ2-5; D gene unclear. Germline CDR1 reads MNHEY; CDR2 reads SVGEGT. This CDR3 contains 15 residues. The germline V and J ends were trimmed by 5 bases and 8 bases, with 21 bases remaining between them. The CDR3 DNA reads TGTGCCAGCAGTGACGAACAGATTCCGGCGAGAACCCAGTACTTC. Its translation is CASSDEQIPARTQYF.

The chain joins TRBV5-3 to TRBJ2-7, with 10 bases matching TRBD2. TRBV5-3 is an ORF, with its function uncertain. With V trimmed by 4 bases and J by 6 bases, 7 bases remained unmatched. The CDR3 consists of 14 residues. CDR3 protein: CARSTGLAKSEQYF. The CDR3 DNA reads TGTGCCAGAAGCACGGGACTAGCGAAAAGCGAGCAGTACTTC.

The chain has TRBV7-3 and TRBJ2-1; a possible D gene is TRBD2 (5 bases). V lost 1 base and J lost 5, with 12 bases in between. Germline-derived CDR1 and CDR2 are SGHTA and FQGTGA. There are 15 residues in the CDR3. The CDR3 protein is CASSLMAGGDNEQFF. DNA for the CDR3: TGTGCCAGCAGCTTAATGGCGGGCGGCGACAATGAGCAGTTCTTC.

The genes are TRBV9 and TRBJ2-2; D is uncertain. The V gene lost 0 bases and the J gene lost 6 bases, with 9 bases spanning the gap. The germline CDR1 and CDR2 sequences are SGDLS and YYNGEE. The CDR3 runs 14 residues. CDR3 sequence reads: CASSVARVAGELFF. CDR3 coding DNA: TGTGCCAGCAGCGTAGCTAGGGTGGCCGGGGAGCTGTTTTTT.

This chain connects TRBV5-1 to TRBJ1-2; D remains ambiguous. Germline CDR1 reads SGHRS; CDR2 reads YFSETQ. V was clipped by 3 bases and J by 4 bases, with 7 bases between them. The CDR3 spans 12 residues. CDR3 in DNA: TGCGCCAGCAGCTCCCAGCTCTATGGCTACACCTTC. This gives the protein CASSSQLYGYTF.

This clone has a single count. The chain recombines TRBV4-2 with TRBJ1-5; D not certain. The V end was cut by 1 base, the J end by 0 bases, with 13 bases between. The CDR3 is made up of 17 amino acids. Germline-derived CDR1 and CDR2 are LGHNA and YNFKEQ. This chain's CDR3 is CASSQVGEGSSNQPQHF. The CDR3 DNA reads as TGTGCCAGCAGCCAAGTTGGCGAGGGTTCTAGCAATCAGCCCCAGCATTTT.

The rearrangement links TRBV28 to TRBJ2-1; the match to TRBD1 covers 7 bases. Germline assignment: CDR1 MDHEN and CDR2 SYDVKM. CDR3 length: 17 residues. With V trimmed by 6 bases and J by 7 bases, 18 bases remained unmatched. The CDR3 reads CASSPVPSGQVGNEQFF. As DNA, the CDR3 is TGTGCCAGCAGCCCTGTGCCCTCTGGACAGGTTGGGAATGAGCAGTTCTTC.

The chain links TRBV9 to TRBJ1-2, with a weak D call TRBD1 (6 bases). CDR1 and CDR2 from the germline V gene are SGDLS and YYNGEE. Trimming removed 2 bases from V and 3 bases from J, with 14 bases in between. This CDR3 is built from 15 residues. The CDR3 nucleotides are TGTGCCAGCAGCGTCGGGCAGACAGGAGACTATGGCTACACCTTC. It specifies CASSVGQTGDYGYTF.

Only one count was recorded for this clone. The chain couples TRBV25-1 to TRBJ1-3; no definite D call. The CDR3 sequence is 15 residues long. Germline CDR1 reads MGHDK; CDR2 reads SYGVNS. Between the trimmed V and J ends, which lost 8 bases and 0 bases, there was a span of 14 bases. In DNA, the CDR3 is TGTGCCAGCTCGAGGACCTCAGACTCTGGAAACACCATATATTTT. Protein product: CASSRTSDSGNTIYF.

V gene TRBV11-2 combines with J gene TRBJ2-3, with TRBD1 as a possible D gene (6 bases). The CDR3 consists of 14 residues. V was shortened by 7 bases and J by 2 bases, with 13 bases between the two germline ends. Germline CDR1 is SGHAT and CDR2 is FQNNGV. CDR3 region: CASTQWGPTDTQYF. CDR3 DNA: TGTGCCAGCACCCAGTGGGGGCCCACAGATACGCAGTATTTT. Full variable domain (outside the CDR3, taken from reference TRBV11-2 and TRBJ2-3): EAGVAQSPRYKIIEKRQSVAFWCNPISGHATLYWYQQILGQGPKLLIQFQNNGVVDDSQLPKDRFSAERLKGVDSTLKIQPAKLEDSAVYLCASTQWGPTDTQYFGPGTRLTVL.

As regards this clone: The sample holds other DNA sequences that translate to the same CDR3. The gene calls are TRBV19 and TRBJ2-7, with D unclear. The CDR3 spans 12 residues. Per germline, CDR1 LNHDA and CDR2 SQIVND (reference sequence). Trimming took 3 bases from V and 1 from J, leaving 4 bases between them. CDR3 coding DNA: TGTGCCAGTAGTATTGGATCCTACGAGCAGTACTTC. Residues: CASSIGSYEQYF.

The chain uses TRBV18 and TRBJ2-2; 9 bases line up with TRBD1. Germline assignment: CDR1 KGHSH and CDR2 LQKENI. The V and J ends lost 3 bases and 4 bases, in that order; junction bases with no gene match: 6. This CDR3 region has 16 residues. The CDR3 sequence is CASSPRGQGSTGELFF. Here the CDR3 DNA reads TGTGCCAGCTCACCTCGGGGACAGGGTTCCACCGGGGAGCTGTTTTTT.

The J gene is TRBJ2-1, the V gene TRBV5-1, with 7 bases matching TRBD1. V shed 0 bases and J 3 bases; nucleotides not matched to a gene: 9. This CDR3 spans 17 amino acids. CDR1 and CDR2 (germline): SGHRS, YFSETQ. DNA of the CDR3: TGCGCCAGCAGCTTGGGGATAAGGGGGCAGGGCTACAATGAGCAGTTCTTC. Its translation is CASSLGIRGQGYNEQFF.